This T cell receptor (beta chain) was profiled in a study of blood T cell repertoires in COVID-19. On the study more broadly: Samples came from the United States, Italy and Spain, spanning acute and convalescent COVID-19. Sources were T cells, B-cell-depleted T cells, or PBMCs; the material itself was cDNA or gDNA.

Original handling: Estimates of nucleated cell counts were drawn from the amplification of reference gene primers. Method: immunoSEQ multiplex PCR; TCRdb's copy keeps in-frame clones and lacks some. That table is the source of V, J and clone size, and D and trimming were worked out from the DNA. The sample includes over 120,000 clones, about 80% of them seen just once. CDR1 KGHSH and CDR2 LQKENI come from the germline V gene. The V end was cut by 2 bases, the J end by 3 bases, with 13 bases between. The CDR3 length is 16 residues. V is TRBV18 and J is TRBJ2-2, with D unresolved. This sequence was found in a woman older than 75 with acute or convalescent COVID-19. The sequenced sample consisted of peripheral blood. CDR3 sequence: CASSPRSLRYTGELFF. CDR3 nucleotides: TGTGCCAGCTCACCAAGAAGCCTCCGGTACACCGGGGAGCTGTTTTTT. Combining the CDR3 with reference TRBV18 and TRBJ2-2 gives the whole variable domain NAGVMQNPRHLVRRRGQEARLRCSPMKGHSHVYWYRQLPEEGLKFMVYLQKENIIDESGMPKERFSAEFPKEGPSILRIQQVVRGDSAAYFCASSPRSLRYTGELFFGEGSRLTVL.